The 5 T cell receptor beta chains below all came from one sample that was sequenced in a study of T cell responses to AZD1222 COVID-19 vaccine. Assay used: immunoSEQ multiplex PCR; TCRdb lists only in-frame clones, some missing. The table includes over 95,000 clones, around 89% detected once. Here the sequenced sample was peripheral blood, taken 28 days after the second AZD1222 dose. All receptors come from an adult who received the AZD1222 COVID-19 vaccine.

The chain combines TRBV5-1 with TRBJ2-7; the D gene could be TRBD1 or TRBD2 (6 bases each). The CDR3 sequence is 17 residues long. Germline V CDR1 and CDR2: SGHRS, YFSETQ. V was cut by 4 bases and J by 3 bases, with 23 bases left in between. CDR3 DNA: TGCGCCAGCAGCACTAATTACAGGGACTCAGCCTTCTACGAGCAGTACTTC. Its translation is CASSTNYRDSAFYEQYF.

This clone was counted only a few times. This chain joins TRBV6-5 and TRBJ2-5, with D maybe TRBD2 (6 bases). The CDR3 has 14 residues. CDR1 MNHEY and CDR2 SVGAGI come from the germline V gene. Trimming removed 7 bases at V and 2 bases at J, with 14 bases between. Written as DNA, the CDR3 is TGTGCCAGCAATCCAGGGACTGTTCAAGAGACCCAGTACTTC. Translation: CASNPGTVQETQYF.

In DNA form, the CDR3 reads TGTGCCAGCAGCCTAGATCTTAAACAGGGGAAGGATGGCTACACCTTC. Amino acid sequence: CASSLDLKQGKDGYTF. This rearrangement joins TRBV7-9 to TRBJ1-2; TRBD1 agrees at 7 bases. Germline CDR1 is SEHNR and CDR2 is FQNEAQ (reference sequence). The ends lost 5 bases at V and 6 bases at J; junction bases unmatched: 15. The CDR3 runs 16 residues.

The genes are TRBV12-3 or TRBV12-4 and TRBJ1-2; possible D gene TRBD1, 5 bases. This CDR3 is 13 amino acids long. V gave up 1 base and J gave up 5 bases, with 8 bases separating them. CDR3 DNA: TGTGCCAGCAGTTTAGGGGACGGATATGGCTACACCTTC. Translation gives CASSLGDGYGYTF.

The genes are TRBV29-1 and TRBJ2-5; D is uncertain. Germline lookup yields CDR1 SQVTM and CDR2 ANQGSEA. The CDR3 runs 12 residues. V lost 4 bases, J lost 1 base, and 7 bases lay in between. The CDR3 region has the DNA TGCAGCGTTGGGACGGTCCAAGAGACCCAGTACTTC. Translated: CSVGTVQETQYF.